These 26 T cell receptor beta chains were all obtained from the same sample, sequenced in a study of STAT3 mutations in large granular lymphocyte leukemia. These TCRs are of unknown antigen specificity. Overall study results and limits: Every T-cell large granular lymphocyte leukemia patient had at least one immunodominant TCR beta clonotype.

TCRdb's copy holds only in-frame clones and misses some; the assay was immunoSEQ multiplex PCR. The sample comprises about 40,000 clones, more than 70% of which are singletons, and around 0.44% rests with the top ten. The source material was PBMCs. These TCRs come from a human donor with T large granular lymphocyte leukemia. Some clones in this sample may be carry-over from other donors' samples.

The rearrangement uses TRBV6-5 and TRBJ1-1, with TRBD1 identical over 7 bases. This CDR3 region has 14 residues. The ends lost 6 bases at V and 1 base at J; junction bases unmatched: 5. The V gene's germline CDR1 is MNHEY and CDR2 SVGAGI. Here the CDR3 DNA reads TGTGCCAGCAGCCCACGGGACAGGAACACTGAAGCTTTCTTT. Translated, it gives CASSPRDRNTEAFF.

The chain's CDR3 is CASSPGLGISYGYTF. The CDR3, as DNA: TGTGCCAGCAGTCCAGGGCTGGGTATTAGCTATGGCTACACCTTC. The gene calls are TRBV28 and TRBJ1-2; tentatively, D is TRBD1 (5 bases). Germline loops: CDR1 MDHEN, CDR2 SYDVKM. The CDR3 totals 15 residues. The V gene lost 5 bases and the J gene lost 4 bases, with 17 bases spanning the gap.

CDR3 protein: CASSQADSSGANVLTF. In DNA form, the CDR3 reads TGCGCCAGCAGCCAAGCGGACAGCTCTGGGGCCAACGTCCTGACTTTC. This rearrangement joins TRBV4-3 to TRBJ2-6; maybe TRBD1 (6 bases). Trimming pared 1 base from V and 0 bases from J, leaving 7 bases between. Germline CDR1 is LGHNA and CDR2 is YSLEER. There are 16 residues in the CDR3.

The chain has TRBV6-6 and TRBJ1-1; D not certain. CDR3 size: 10 residues. The germline gives CDR1 MNHNY, CDR2 SVGAGI (reference sequence). Trimming left V 6 bases short and J 3 bases short, with 2 bases between. This CDR3 is CASRDTEAFF. The CDR3, as DNA: TGTGCCAGCAGAGACACTGAAGCTTTCTTT.

This chain joins TRBV29-1 and TRBJ2-7, with D perhaps TRBD2 (5 bases). Trimming took 7 bases from V and 7 from J, leaving 14 bases between them. The CDR3 covers 11 residues. Germline loops: CDR1 SQVTM, CDR2 ANQGSEA. The CDR3 is CSAQRAGEQYF. The CDR3 DNA reads TGCAGCGCCCAACGCGCGGGTGAGCAGTACTTC.

The V call is TRBV4-1, the J call TRBJ1-4; no clear D. V gave up 1 base and J gave up 5 bases, with 14 bases separating them. The CDR3 is 16 amino acids. Germline CDR1 and CDR2: MGHRA and YSYEKL. The CDR3 here is CASSQVTLSRNEKLFF. In DNA form, the CDR3 reads TGCGCCAGCAGCCAAGTTACGTTATCCAGGAATGAAAAACTGTTTTTT.

The V and J genes are TRBV2 and TRBJ2-6, with TRBD1 matching 11 bases. Per germline, CDR1 SNHLY and CDR2 FYNNEI. V shed 3 bases, J shed 2 bases, and the junction held 6 bases outside the gene matches. The CDR3 is 18 amino acids. CDR3 amino acids: CASSDGQGALAGANVLTF. The CDR3 nucleotides are TGTGCCAGCAGTGATGGACAGGGGGCTCTAGCTGGGGCCAACGTCCTGACTTTC.

This clone was recorded once. The chain links TRBV9 to TRBJ1-3, with D perhaps TRBD1 (5 bases). The germline V gene encodes CDR1 SGDLS and CDR2 YYNGEE. This CDR3 spans 15 amino acids. The V end was cut by 4 bases, the J end by 4 bases, with 15 bases between. The CDR3 coding sequence is TGTGCCAGCAGCCCCCAGACCGGGACGGGAAACACCATATATTTT. Residues: CASSPQTGTGNTIYF.

The genes are TRBV5-4 and TRBJ2-6, with D hard to call. Trimming took off 3 bases at V and 2 bases at J, with 9 bases between the two ends. CDR3 length: 15 residues. The V gene's germline CDR1 is SGHNT and CDR2 YYREEE (reference sequence). The CDR3 region has the DNA TGTGCCAGCAGCTACCAGCTTGCTGGGGCCAACGTCCTGACTTTC. This encodes CASSYQLAGANVLTF.

V is TRBV7-9 and J is TRBJ2-1; 8 bases align to TRBD2. The CDR3 sequence is 14 residues long. Germline assignment: CDR1 SEHNR and CDR2 FQNEAQ (reference sequence). After removal of 5 bases from V and 7 bases from J, the junction contained 7 bases not matched to a gene. As DNA, the CDR3 is TGTGCCAGCAGCCCCCAGACTAGCGTGAATGAGCAGTTCTTC. Translating it yields CASSPQTSVNEQFF.

The chain combines TRBV10-2 with TRBJ2-7; the match to TRBD2 covers 11 bases. The V and J ends lost 10 bases and 2 bases, in that order; junction bases with no gene match: 7. Germline CDR1 reads WSHSY; CDR2 reads SAAADI. CDR3 length equals 14 residues. DNA of the CDR3: TGCGCCATCCGTAGCGGGGGGGCCCCCTACGAGCAGTACTTC. Its protein is CAIRSGGAPYEQYF.

The chain couples TRBV28 to TRBJ1-6; TRBD1 might be the D (5 bases). Trimming cost V 4 bases and J 8 bases, with 15 bases left between them. CDR3 length: 15 residues. CDR1 is MDHEN and CDR2 is SYDVKM in the germline V gene. For the CDR3, the DNA is TGTGCCAGCAGTTCAACCGGGACGCTAGATTCACCCCTCCACTTT. Translated, it gives CASSSTGTLDSPLHF.

V gene TRBV7-9 combines with J gene TRBJ1-2; no clear D gene. Trimming took 7 bases from V and 8 from J, leaving 20 bases between them. In germline, CDR1 is SEHNR, CDR2 FQNEAQ (reference sequence). The CDR3 sequence is 14 residues long. The CDR3 bases are TGTGCCAGCATCGAAAGTGGGAATCTCCGCGGCTACACCTTC. Translated: CASIESGNLRGYTF.

This clone was counted once. The gene calls are TRBV7-8 and TRBJ2-3, with TRBD2 identical over 12 bases. The CDR3 is 17 amino acids. Germline V gene lookup returns CDR1 SGHVS and CDR2 FQNEAQ. V dropped 6 bases and J dropped 0; count of bases not matched to a gene: 7. The CDR3 loop is CASSRLTSGGSTDTQYF. CDR3 bases: TGTGCCAGCAGTCGATTGACTAGCGGGGGTAGCACAGATACGCAGTATTTT.

Concerning this clone itself: Sequence at one end of the junction differs from germline and may be a read error. V and J are TRBV7-8 and TRBJ2-5; D is unclear. In germline, CDR1 is SGHVS, CDR2 FQNEAQ. The length of the CDR3 is 12 residues. This chain's CDR3 is CASSPAVASTDF. The CDR3 DNA reads as TGTGCCAGCAGCCCTGCGGTGGCATCAACGGACTTC. Complete variable domain (other parts from reference TRBV7-8 and TRBJ2-5): GAGVSQSPRYKVAKRGQDVALRCDPISGHVSLFWYQQALGQGPEFLTYFQNEAQLDKSGLPSDRFFAERPEGSVSTLKIQRTQQEDSAVYLCASSPAVASTDFGPGTRLLVL.

This CDR3 reads CASSLNYARDTQYF. In DNA, the CDR3 is TGTGCCAGCAGCTTGAACTATGCCCGGGATACGCAGTATTTT. The chain uses TRBV7-2 and TRBJ2-3; no firm D call. The CDR3 spans 14 residues. The germline CDR1 and CDR2 sequences are SGHTA and FQGNSA. V was clipped by 3 bases and J by 6 bases, with 13 bases between them.

The V and J genes are TRBV5-1 and TRBJ2-5, with D maybe TRBD1 (5 bases). Trimming left V 2 bases short and J 2 bases short, with 7 bases between. Germline assignment: CDR1 SGHRS and CDR2 YFSETQ. This CDR3 is built from 13 residues. In DNA form, the CDR3 reads TGCGCCAGCAGCTTTCCAGGGCAAGAGACCCAGTACTTC. Its protein product is CASSFPGQETQYF.

J is TRBJ2-3 and V is TRBV5-4; D is possibly TRBD2 (5 bases). The germline gives CDR1 SGHNT, CDR2 YYREEE (reference sequence). This CDR3 contains 15 residues. With 4 bases removed from V and 7 bases from J, the gap between germline ends came to 19 bases. CDR3: CASSREKAAAHTQYF. CDR3 sequence (DNA): TGTGCCAGCAGCCGTGAGAAAGCGGCCGCCCATACGCAGTATTTT.

V and J are TRBV5-6 and TRBJ2-1; 8 bases match TRBD2. The V segment lost 4 bases and the J segment 2 bases; nucleotides outside the gene matches: 5. Germline V gene lookup returns CDR1 SGHDT and CDR2 YYEEEE. This CDR3 spans 15 amino acids. CDR3: CASSTSGGPYNEQFF. The CDR3 nucleotides read TGTGCCAGCAGCACCAGCGGGGGACCCTACAATGAGCAGTTCTTC.

Note on this clone: One end of the junction varies from germline; a read error may be responsible. CDR3 residues: CASSPNSF. In DNA form, the CDR3 reads TGTGCCAGCAGTCCTAATTCTTTC. The V and J genes are TRBV7-9 and TRBJ2-7; no reliable D call. CDR1 and CDR2 (germline): SEHNR, FQNEAQ (reference sequence). This CDR3 region has 8 residues.

This clone has only a few counts. The CDR3 spells CAISENIRKNIQYF. The CDR3, as DNA: TGTGCCATCAGTGAGAACATTCGCAAAAACATTCAGTACTTC. The chain employs TRBV10-3 and TRBJ2-4, with D uncertain. Trimming took 2 bases from V and 3 from J, leaving 8 bases between them. CDR3 length: 14 residues. Germline V gives CDR1 ENHRY, CDR2 SYGVKD.

This clone was counted between two and nine times. This sequence joins TRBV28 and TRBJ2-2, with TRBD1 matching over 12 bases. CDR3 length equals 16 residues. The trim removed 5 bases at V and 7 bases at J, leaving 8 bases unmatched. Germline assignment: CDR1 MDHEN and CDR2 SYDVKM. In DNA form, the CDR3 reads TGTGCCAGCAGTCCCCTTGGGACAGGGGGCATCGGGGAGCTGTTTTTT. It yields the protein CASSPLGTGGIGELFF.

The CDR3 sequence: CSVIPAARGDEQYF. The CDR3 DNA reads TGCAGCGTTATACCGGCGGCCCGGGGGGACGAGCAGTACTTC. This sequence joins TRBV29-1 and TRBJ2-7; 7 nucleotides agree with TRBD2. The germline gives CDR1 SQVTM, CDR2 ANQGSEA. Trimming cost V 5 bases and J 5 bases; bases outside gene matches: 12. The CDR3 runs 14 residues.

The CDR3: CASSRGTLNEKLFF. DNA of the CDR3: TGTGCCAGCAGCCGAGGGACACTTAATGAAAAACTGTTTTTT. The chain combines TRBV7-9 with TRBJ1-4; D possibly corresponds to TRBD1 (6 bases). The V end lost 5 bases, the J end lost 4 bases, and 11 bases lay between the germline ends. This CDR3 has 14 amino acids. From germline, CDR1 is SEHNR and CDR2 FQNEAQ (reference sequence).

The chain employs TRBV10-3 and TRBJ1-1, with D perhaps TRBD1 (6 bases). The germline gives CDR1 ENHRY, CDR2 SYGVKD. V dropped 8 bases and J dropped 0 bases, with 13 bases sitting between them. The CDR3 loop spans 14 amino acids. CDR3 residues: CAIAGDSMNTEAFF. CDR3 nucleotides: TGTGCCATCGCAGGGGATAGTATGAACACTGAAGCTTTCTTT.

V is TRBV7-9 and J is TRBJ1-1; D is perhaps TRBD1 (5 bases). The CDR3 contains 13 residues. Germline V gene data show CDR1 as SEHNR and CDR2 as FQNEAQ (reference sequence). Trimming took off 6 bases at V and 5 bases at J, with 13 bases between the two ends. The CDR3 DNA is TGTGCCAGCAGTCCTAGGGGAGGGACTGAAGCTTTCTTT. Translating it yields CASSPRGGTEAFF.